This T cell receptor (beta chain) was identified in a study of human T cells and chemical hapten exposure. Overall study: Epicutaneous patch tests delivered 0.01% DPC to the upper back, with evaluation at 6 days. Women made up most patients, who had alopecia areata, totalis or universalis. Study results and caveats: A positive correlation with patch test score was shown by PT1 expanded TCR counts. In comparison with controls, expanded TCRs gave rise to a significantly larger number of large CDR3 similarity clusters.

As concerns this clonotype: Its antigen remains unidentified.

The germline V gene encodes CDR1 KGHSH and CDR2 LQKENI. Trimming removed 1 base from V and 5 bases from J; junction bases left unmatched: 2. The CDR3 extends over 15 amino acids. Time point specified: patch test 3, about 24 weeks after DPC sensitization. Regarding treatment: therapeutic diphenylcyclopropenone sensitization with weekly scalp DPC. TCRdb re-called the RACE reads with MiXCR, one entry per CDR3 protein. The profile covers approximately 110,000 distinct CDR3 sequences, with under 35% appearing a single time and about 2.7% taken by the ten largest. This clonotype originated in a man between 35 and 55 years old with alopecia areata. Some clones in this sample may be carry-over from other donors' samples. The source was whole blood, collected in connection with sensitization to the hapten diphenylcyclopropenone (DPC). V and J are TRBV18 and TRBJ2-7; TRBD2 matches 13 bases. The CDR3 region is CASSPRTSGSDEQYF. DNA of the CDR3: TGTGCCAGCTCACCACGGACTAGCGGGAGTGACGAGCAGTACTTC.